The 20 T cell receptor beta chains below all came from one sample that was sequenced in a study of shared clonotypes between healthy human individuals. Here immunoSEQ multiplex PCR was the method, and the copy in TCRdb shows in-frame clones only, minus some. The sample contains some 2,000,000 clones, 85% to 95% of which appear only once. Naive CD8 cells comprised CD45RO-negative, CCR7-positively selected cells, excluding terminally differentiated effector memory CD45RA+ cells. Sequencing input: naive CD8+ T cells sorted from blood. The receptors shown here come from a man aged 18 to 35 in good health.

The chain carries TRBV13 and TRBJ2-7, with D possibly TRBD1 on 6 matching bases. CDR3 length: 16 residues. V was pared by 3 bases and J by 3 bases, with 18 bases between. The germline V gene has CDR1 PRHDT and CDR2 FYEKMQ (reference sequence). CDR3 loop: CASSLSDRDNRYEQYF. The CDR3 DNA follows: TGTGCCAGCAGCTTGTCCGACCGGGACAACCGCTACGAGCAGTACTTC. The whole variable domain, filled in from reference TRBV13 and TRBJ2-7, reads AAGVIQSPRHLIKEKRETATLKCYPIPRHDTVYWYQQGPGQDPQFLISFYEKMQSDKGSIPDRFSAQQFSDYHSELNMSSLELGDSALYFCASSLSDRDNRYEQYFGPGTRLTVT.

The rearrangement joins TRBV15 to TRBJ1-2; 8 bases map to TRBD1. Germline V gene lookup returns CDR1 LNHNV and CDR2 YYDKDF (reference sequence). Losses at the gene ends were 0 bases for V and 6 bases for J; bases not matched to a gene: 0. The CDR3 loop spans 13 amino acids. CDR3 protein: CATSREDRDGYTF. DNA of the CDR3: TGTGCCACCAGCAGAGAGGACAGGGATGGCTACACCTTC.

This chain uses TRBV5-5 with TRBJ1-2, with 9 bases aligning to TRBD1. The germline CDR1 and CDR2 sequences are SGHKS and YYEKEE (reference sequence). Trimming removed 0 bases from V and 0 bases from J; junction bases left unmatched: 3. The CDR3 sequence is 16 residues long. In DNA, the CDR3 is TGTGCCAGCAGCTTGGGGGGACAGGGACCTAACTATGGCTACACCTTC. Its protein product is CASSLGGQGPNYGYTF. The complete variable domain, with remaining parts taken from reference TRBV5-5 and TRBJ1-2, reads DAGVTQSPTHLIKTRGQQVTLRCSPISGHKSVSWYQQVLGQGPQFIFQYYEKEERGRGNFPDRFSARQFPNYSSELNVNALLLGDSALYLCASSLGGQGPNYGYTFGSGTRLTVV.

The chain couples TRBV7-2 to TRBJ2-5; D unclear. The CDR3 length is 14 residues. Germline V gives CDR1 SGHTA, CDR2 FQGNSA. Deletions cut 5 bases from V and 4 bases from J, with 14 bases between. The CDR3: CASSTPGSGETQYF. CDR3 DNA: TGTGCCAGCAGCACACCCGGGTCTGGAGAGACCCAGTACTTC. The whole variable domain, remainder taken from reference TRBV7-2 and TRBJ2-5, is GAGVSQSPSNKVTEKGKDVELRCDPISGHTALYWYRQSLGQGLEFLIYFQGNSAPDKSGLPSDRFSAERTGGSVSTLTIQRTQQEDSAVYLCASSTPGSGETQYFGPGTRLLVL.

This clone was seen a few times. The chain has TRBV10-2 and TRBJ1-6, with TRBD1 matching over 7 bases. The CDR3 is made up of 13 amino acids. Looked up from germline, CDR1 is WSHSY and CDR2 is SAAADI. Losses at the gene ends were 7 bases for V and 9 bases for J; bases not matched to a gene: 6. CDR3: CASMTGMGSPLHF. Here the CDR3 DNA reads TGCGCCAGCATGACAGGGATGGGTTCACCCCTCCACTTT.

The chain recombines TRBV7-8 with TRBJ2-1; weak D call: TRBD2 (6 bases). Per germline, CDR1 SGHVS and CDR2 FQNEAQ. There are 12 residues in the CDR3. V was clipped by 5 bases and J by 8 bases, with 10 bases between them. The CDR3 protein is CASSIGGDEQFF. The CDR3 DNA reads TGTGCCAGCAGCATCGGAGGGGATGAGCAGTTCTTC.

The chain employs TRBV5-6 and TRBJ2-7; maybe TRBD2 (5 bases). CDR1 is SGHDT, CDR2 YYEEEE, per germline. The CDR3 has 14 amino acids. Trimming removed 2 bases at V and 4 bases at J, with 13 bases between. CDR3 amino acids: CASSFEGSYYEQYF. CDR3 DNA sequence: TGTGCCAGCAGCTTCGAGGGTTCCTATTACGAGCAGTACTTC.

The chain carries TRBV6-6 and TRBJ1-1, with unresolved D. Germline V lookup: CDR1 MNHNY, CDR2 SVGAGI (reference sequence). The ends were cut back, 4 bases at V and 0 bases at J, with 6 bases in the middle. The CDR3 length is 13 residues. The CDR3 reads CASSFGLNTEAFF. The CDR3 coding sequence is TGTGCCAGCAGTTTTGGGTTGAACACTGAAGCTTTCTTT.

The gene calls are TRBV7-3 and TRBJ1-4; unclear D gene. Germline CDR1 is SGHTA and CDR2 is FQGTGA. V shed 1 base and J shed 7 bases, with 13 bases lying between them. The CDR3 has 15 residues. The CDR3 DNA is TGTGCCAGCAGCTTAAGAACGGAGCCAAGTGAAAAACTGTTTTTT. It codes for CASSLRTEPSEKLFF.

V is TRBV11-2 and J is TRBJ2-7, with 12 bases identical to TRBD2. J was trimmed by 3 bases and V by 4 bases; bases with no gene match: 4. CDR3 length: 15 amino acids. The germline CDR1 and CDR2 sequences are SGHAT and FQNNGV. The CDR3 DNA follows: TGTGCCAGCAGCTCCTCACTAGCGGGGGGCTACGAGCAGTACTTC. This sequence encodes CASSSSLAGGYEQYF.

This chain joins TRBV4-1 and TRBJ2-5, with D perhaps matching TRBD1 (6 bases). This CDR3 comprises 14 residues. The ends were cut back, 4 bases at V and 1 base at J, with 10 bases in the middle. Germline V lookup: CDR1 MGHRA, CDR2 YSYEKL. The CDR3 is CASSLTGFQETQYF. In nucleotides, the CDR3 is TGCGCCAGCAGCCTAACAGGGTTCCAAGAGACCCAGTACTTC.

The rearrangement joins TRBV28 to TRBJ1-6, with 9 bases identical to TRBD1. CDR3 length equals 16 residues. With 2 bases clipped from V and 2 bases from J, the junction kept 1 base outside the gene matches. Per germline, CDR1 MDHEN and CDR2 SYDVKM. CDR3 residues: CASSLGTGTYNSPLHF. The CDR3 region has the DNA TGTGCCAGCAGTTTAGGGACAGGGACCTATAATTCACCCCTCCACTTT.

CDR3 sequence (DNA): TGTGCCAGCAGTTTCGGGTCCCCCGCCGAGCAGTACTTC. As protein: CASSFGSPAEQYF. This sequence joins TRBV5-6 and TRBJ2-7; no clear D. Germline V gene data show CDR1 as SGHDT and CDR2 as YYEEEE. V dropped 5 bases and J dropped 6 bases, with 15 bases sitting between them. The CDR3 is 13 amino acids.

Only a few counts were recorded for this clone. Other DNA sequences of this sample code for an identical CDR3. The chain carries TRBV19 and TRBJ1-1, with D hard to call. V was cut by 3 bases and J by 0 bases, with 5 bases left in between. Germline CDR1 reads LNHDA; CDR2 reads SQIVND (reference sequence). The CDR3 loop spans 13 amino acids. The CDR3 is CASSISMNTEAFF. The CDR3 region has the DNA TGTGCCAGTAGTATTAGCATGAACACTGAAGCTTTCTTT.

The chain joins TRBV5-6 to TRBJ1-6; D gene unclear. Germline values: CDR1 SGHDT, CDR2 YYEEEE. V lost 4 bases and J 0 bases, leaving 11 bases between the germline ends. The CDR3 contains 16 residues. This CDR3 is CASSRPHNSYNSPLHF. The CDR3 nucleotides read TGTGCCAGCAGCCGACCCCATAACTCCTATAATTCACCCCTCCACTTT.

The rearrangement joins TRBV27 to TRBJ2-1, with 11 bases fitting TRBD2. V trimming: 8 bases; J trimming: 1 base; junction bases outside the gene matches: 7. The CDR3 loop spans 16 amino acids. Germline assignment: CDR1 MNHEY and CDR2 SMNVEV (reference sequence). CDR3 sequence reads: CASAPTSGGSYNEQFF. CDR3 nucleotide sequence: TGTGCCAGCGCCCCAACTAGCGGGGGTTCCTACAATGAGCAGTTCTTC.

The chain links TRBV6-4 to TRBJ2-3; D could derive from TRBD1 or TRBD2 (5 bases each). Deletions cut 3 bases from V and 2 bases from J, with 15 bases between. The CDR3 sequence is 16 residues long. In germline, CDR1 is MRHNA, CDR2 SNTAGT. The CDR3 reads CASSEHPRDPTDTQYF. The CDR3 nucleotides read TGTGCCAGCAGTGAGCATCCTCGGGACCCCACAGATACGCAGTATTTT.

The chain links TRBV10-2 to TRBJ2-7, with D possibly being TRBD2 (7 bases). V dropped 7 bases and J dropped 4 bases, with 17 bases sitting between them. The CDR3 totals 14 residues. Per germline, CDR1 WSHSY and CDR2 SAAADI. The CDR3 DNA reads TGCGCCAGCAAACAGTGGGAGGGGGAATACGAGCAGTACTTC. This sequence encodes CASKQWEGEYEQYF.

This clone has a single count. The chain couples TRBV7-9 to TRBJ2-7; D not resolved. The CDR3 has 14 amino acids. Germline assignment: CDR1 SEHNR and CDR2 FQNEAQ (reference sequence). With 8 bases removed from V and 6 bases from J, the gap between germline ends came to 20 bases. CDR3 nucleotide sequence: TGTGCCAGCGGGCTCTTAGGGTCGAACGGCGAGCAGTACTTC. This encodes CASGLLGSNGEQYF.

As concerns this clone: Other DNA variants within this sample encode the same CDR3. The chain has TRBV2 and TRBJ2-7; no reliable D call. Germline V gives CDR1 SNHLY, CDR2 FYNNEI. CDR3 length equals 13 residues. V gave up 0 bases and J gave up 3 bases, with 6 bases separating them. Here the CDR3 reads CASSEAPGYEQYF. The CDR3 DNA reads TGTGCCAGCAGTGAAGCGCCGGGCTACGAGCAGTACTTC. Drawing the rest from reference TRBV2 and TRBJ2-7, the complete variable domain is EPEVTQTPSHQVTQMGQEVILRCVPISNHLYFYWYRQILGQKVEFLVSFYNNEISEKSEIFDDQFSVERPDGSNFTLKIRSTKLEDSAMYFCASSEAPGYEQYFGPGTRLTVT.